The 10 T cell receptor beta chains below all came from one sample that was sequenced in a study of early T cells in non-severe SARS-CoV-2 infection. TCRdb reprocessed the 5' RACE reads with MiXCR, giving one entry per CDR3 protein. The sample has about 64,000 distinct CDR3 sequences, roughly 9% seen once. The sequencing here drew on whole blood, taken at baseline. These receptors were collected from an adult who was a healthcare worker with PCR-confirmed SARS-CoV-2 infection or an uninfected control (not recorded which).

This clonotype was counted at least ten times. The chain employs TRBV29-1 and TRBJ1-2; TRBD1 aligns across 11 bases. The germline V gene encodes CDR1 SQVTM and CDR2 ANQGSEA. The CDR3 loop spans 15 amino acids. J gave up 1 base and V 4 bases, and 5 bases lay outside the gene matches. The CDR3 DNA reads TGCAGCGTTGCGGGACAGGGGGGAGTTAACTATGGCTACACCTTC. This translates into CSVAGQGGVNYGYTF.

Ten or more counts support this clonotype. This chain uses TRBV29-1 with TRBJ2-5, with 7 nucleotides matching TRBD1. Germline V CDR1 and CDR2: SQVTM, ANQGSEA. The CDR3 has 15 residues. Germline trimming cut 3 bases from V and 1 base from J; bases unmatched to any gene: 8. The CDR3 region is CSVDHSWDSQETQYF. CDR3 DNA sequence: TGCAGCGTTGATCACAGTTGGGACAGCCAAGAGACCCAGTACTTC.

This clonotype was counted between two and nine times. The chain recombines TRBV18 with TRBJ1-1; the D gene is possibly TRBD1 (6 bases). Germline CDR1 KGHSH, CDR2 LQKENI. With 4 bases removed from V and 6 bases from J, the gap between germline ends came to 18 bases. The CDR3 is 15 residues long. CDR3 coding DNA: TGTGCCAGCTCACGACAGGTTCTCTCGCTCCCTGAAGCTTTCTTT. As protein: CASSRQVLSLPEAFF.

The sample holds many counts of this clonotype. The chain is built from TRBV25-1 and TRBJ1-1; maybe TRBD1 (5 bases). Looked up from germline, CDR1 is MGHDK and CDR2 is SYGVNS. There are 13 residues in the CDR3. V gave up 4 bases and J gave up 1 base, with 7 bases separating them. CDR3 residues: CASSVQGNTEAFF. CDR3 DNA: TGTGCCAGCAGTGTTCAGGGGAACACTGAAGCTTTCTTT.

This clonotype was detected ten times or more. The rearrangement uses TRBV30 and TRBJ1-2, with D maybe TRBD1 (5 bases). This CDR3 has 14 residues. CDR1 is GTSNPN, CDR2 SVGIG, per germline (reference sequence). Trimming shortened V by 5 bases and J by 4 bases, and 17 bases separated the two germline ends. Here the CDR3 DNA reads TGTGCCTGGGGCGGGACGCCCCCGGGCTATGGCTACACCTTC. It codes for CAWGGTPPGYGYTF.

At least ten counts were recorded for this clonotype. CDR3 protein: CASSPGLRANKYNEQFF. CDR3 coding DNA: TGTGCCAGCAGCCCTGGCCTCCGCGCAAACAAGTACAATGAGCAGTTCTTC. The rearrangement uses TRBV6-5 and TRBJ2-1; D unclear. The CDR3 covers 17 residues. Trimming took 6 bases from V and 4 from J, leaving 22 bases between them. Germline CDR1 MNHEY, CDR2 SVGAGI.

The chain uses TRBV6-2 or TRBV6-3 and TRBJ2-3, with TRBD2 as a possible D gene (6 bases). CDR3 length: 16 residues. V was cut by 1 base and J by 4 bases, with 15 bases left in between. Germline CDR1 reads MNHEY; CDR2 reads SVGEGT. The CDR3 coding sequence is TGTGCCAGCAGTTACTGGTGGAGGGCTGATCCAGATACGCAGTATTTT. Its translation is CASSYWWRADPDTQYF.

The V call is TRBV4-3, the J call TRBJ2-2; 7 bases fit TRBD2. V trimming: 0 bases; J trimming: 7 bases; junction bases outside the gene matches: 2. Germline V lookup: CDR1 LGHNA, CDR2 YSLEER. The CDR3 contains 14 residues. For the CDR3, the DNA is TGCGCCAGCAGCCAAGAAGCTAGCGGCGGGGAGCTGTTTTTT. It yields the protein CASSQEASGGELFF.

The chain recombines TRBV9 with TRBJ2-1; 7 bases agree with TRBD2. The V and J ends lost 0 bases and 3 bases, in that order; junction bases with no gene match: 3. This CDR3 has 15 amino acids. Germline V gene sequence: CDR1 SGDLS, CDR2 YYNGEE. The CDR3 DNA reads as TGTGCCAGCAGCGTAGAGATAGCGGGCTACAATGAGCAGTTCTTC. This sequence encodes CASSVEIAGYNEQFF.

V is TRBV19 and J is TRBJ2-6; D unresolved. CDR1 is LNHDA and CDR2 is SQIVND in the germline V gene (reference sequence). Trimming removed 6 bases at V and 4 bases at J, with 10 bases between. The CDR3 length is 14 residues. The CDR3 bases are TGTGCCAGTAGATTATCTGGAGGGGCCAACGTCCTGACTTTC. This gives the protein CASRLSGGANVLTF.